A single sample gave rise to the 8 T cell receptor beta chains below, sequenced in a study of cytomegalovirus exposure and HLA in healthy donors. The PCR employed 60 Vbeta primers together with 13 Jbeta primers. The method was immunoSEQ multiplex PCR; TCRdb's version includes in-frame clones alone and lacks a portion of them. Of approximately 190,000 clones listed, 84% are singletons. Sequenced input: PBMCs. Receptor source: a boy between 10 and 17 years old in good health and CMV-seronegative.

A remark on this clone: At the DNA level, this CDR3 is encoded by other sequences in the same sample as well. V is TRBV5-1 and J is TRBJ2-6; D is possibly TRBD2 (6 bases). The CDR3 runs to 15 residues. Per the germline V gene, CDR1 is SGHRS and CDR2 is YFSETQ. The ends were cut back, 0 bases at V and 2 bases at J, with 6 bases in the middle. Here the CDR3 reads CASSLAGAGANVLTF. The DNA for the CDR3 is TGCGCCAGCAGCTTGGCGGGGGCTGGGGCCAACGTCCTGACTTTC.

The V call is TRBV4-2, the J call TRBJ2-1, with TRBD2 matching over 10 bases. The trim removed 4 bases at V and 5 bases at J, leaving 5 bases unmatched. CDR3 length equals 15 residues. Germline values: CDR1 LGHNA, CDR2 YNFKEQ. This CDR3 is CASSRPGLADNEQFF. CDR3 bases: TGTGCCAGCAGCCGTCCAGGACTAGCGGACAATGAGCAGTTCTTC.

This clone was counted once. The chain couples TRBV12-2 to TRBJ1-1; the table names TRBD1, a call not compared with the DNA. TRBV12-2 constitutes a pseudogene. The CDR3 has 16 residues. The CDR3 spells CASRPRPQGARTEAFF. CDR3 DNA sequence: TGTGCAAGTCGCCCTAGGCCCCAGGGGGCGCGGACTGAAGCTTTCTTT.

The chain has TRBV28 and TRBJ2-1; 7 bases agree with TRBD1. Germline V gene lookup returns CDR1 MDHEN and CDR2 SYDVKM. This CDR3 is built from 15 residues. Losses at the gene ends were 5 bases for V and 8 bases for J; bases not matched to a gene: 12. The CDR3 DNA follows: TGTGCCAGCAGTCCCCAGGACAGGAGTGGGGATGAGCAGTTCTTC. It translates to CASSPQDRSGDEQFF.

V is TRBV18 and J is TRBJ2-3, with TRBD1 as a possible D gene (6 bases). V lost 3 bases and J 5 bases, leaving 21 bases between the germline ends. This CDR3 region has 17 residues. Germline assignment: CDR1 KGHSH and CDR2 LQKENI. The CDR3 is CASSPYHQSNRVDTQYF. The CDR3 bases are TGTGCCAGCTCACCCTATCACCAATCAAACAGGGTAGATACGCAGTATTTT.

This chain joins TRBV7-6 and TRBJ2-7; a weak D match, TRBD1 (6 bases). Trimming cost V 2 bases and J 3 bases, with 11 bases left between them. The germline V gene encodes CDR1 SGHVS and CDR2 FNYEAQ. The CDR3 spans 14 residues. CDR3 sequence: CASSLSQGIYEQYF. DNA of the CDR3: TGTGCCAGCAGCTTAAGCCAGGGGATCTACGAGCAGTACTTC.

The rearrangement uses TRBV10-3 and TRBJ2-7; D may be TRBD1 (6 bases). Germline CDR1 ENHRY, CDR2 SYGVKD. The germline V and J ends were trimmed by 2 bases and 3 bases, with 11 bases remaining between them. The CDR3 runs to 14 residues. The CDR3 loop reads CAISEVADSYEQYF. CDR3 DNA: TGTGCCATCAGTGAGGTGGCGGACAGCTACGAGCAGTACTTC.

This rearrangement joins TRBV19 to TRBJ1-5; 7 positions match TRBD1. Germline CDR1 LNHDA, CDR2 SQIVND (reference sequence). Trimming removed 6 bases from V and 4 bases from J; junction bases left unmatched: 3. The CDR3 consists of 13 residues. The CDR3 region is CASSGTDNQPQHF. In DNA, the CDR3 is TGTGCCAGTAGCGGGACAGATAATCAGCCCCAGCATTTT. The full variable domain, its missing parts supplied by reference TRBV19 and TRBJ1-5, is DGGITQSPKYLFRKEGQNVTLSCEQNLNHDAMYWYRQDPGQGLRLIYYSQIVNDFQKGDIAEGYSVSREKKESFPLTVTSAQKNPTAFYLCASSGTDNQPQHFGDGTRLSIL.